Presented here are 31 T cell receptor beta chains from one specimen sequenced in a study of cytotoxic CD8 clonotypes in ibrutinib-treated CLL. Measured with immunoSEQ multiplex PCR; TCRdb has only the in-frame clones, and not every one. The sample has around 310,000 clones; roughly 79% are singletons. The sequencing here drew on PBMCs, taken before ibrutinib treatment. Source of these receptors: a human donor with chronic lymphocytic leukemia.

This clone was recorded a few times. The chain is built from TRBV5-4 and TRBJ1-3, with D unclear. Per germline, CDR1 SGHNT and CDR2 YYREEE (reference sequence). The CDR3 loop spans 15 amino acids. Between the trimmed V and J ends, which lost 4 bases and 0 bases, there was a span of 11 bases. Here the CDR3 reads CASSTGPSSGNTIYF. The DNA of the CDR3 is TGTGCCAGCAGCACCGGGCCTAGCTCTGGAAACACCATATATTTT.

The V and J genes are TRBV30 and TRBJ2-7; D remains ambiguous. This CDR3 is 13 amino acids long. CDR1 is GTSNPN, CDR2 SVGIG, per germline (reference sequence). V was pared by 0 bases and J by 4 bases, with 10 bases between. CDR3: CAWSVPQAYEQYF. The CDR3, as DNA: TGTGCCTGGAGTGTACCTCAAGCTTACGAGCAGTACTTC.

This clone was seen a few times. This chain joins TRBV4-3 and TRBJ2-7, with 11 bases identical to TRBD2. Trimming at V came to 4 bases and at J to 3 bases, leaving 5 bases not matched to a gene. Germline V gene data show CDR1 as LGHNA and CDR2 as YSLEER. This CDR3 contains 15 residues. CDR3 residues: CASSLGTSGLYEQYF. The CDR3 nucleotides read TGCGCCAGCAGCCTCGGGACTAGCGGCCTCTACGAGCAGTACTTC.

The rearrangement joins TRBV6-5 to TRBJ2-7, with a tentative D call TRBD1 (7 bases). The CDR3 totals 16 residues. Trimming shortened V by 0 bases and J by 3 bases, and 15 bases separated the two germline ends. Germline assignment: CDR1 MNHEY and CDR2 SVGAGI. The DNA for the CDR3 is TGTGCCAGCAGTTACTCTCGACAGGGAGGAAGCTACGAGCAGTACTTC. Its translation: CASSYSRQGGSYEQYF.

The chain recombines TRBV28 with TRBJ2-5; tentatively, D is TRBD2 (5 bases). CDR3 length: 14 amino acids. V lost 2 bases and J lost 2, with 9 bases in between. Germline lookup yields CDR1 MDHEN and CDR2 SYDVKM. Here the CDR3 DNA reads TGTGCCAGCAGTTTAGGGCGGGCACAAGAGACCCAGTACTTC. Translated, it gives CASSLGRAQETQYF.

The chain employs TRBV27 and TRBJ2-3; 13 nucleotides match TRBD2. V shed 6 bases, J shed 4 bases, and the junction held 7 bases outside the gene matches. CDR1 and CDR2 (germline): MNHEY, SMNVEV (reference sequence). The CDR3 consists of 16 residues. The chain's CDR3 is CASRLGLAGFSDTQYF. The CDR3 nucleotides read TGTGCCAGCAGGTTGGGACTAGCGGGGTTCTCAGATACGCAGTATTTT.

There are a few counts of this clone. This chain connects TRBV7-9 to TRBJ1-2; no definite D call. This CDR3 is 14 amino acids long. The germline V and J ends were trimmed by 0 bases and 6 bases, with 11 bases remaining between them. CDR1 SEHNR and CDR2 FQNEAQ come from the germline V gene (reference sequence). In nucleotides, the CDR3 is TGTGCCAGCAGCTTAGCAATCGAGCTGGATGGCTACACCTTC. Its translation: CASSLAIELDGYTF.

This clone appeared a single time. CDR3 sequence: CASSPWGGTGELFF. CDR3 in DNA: TGTGCCAGCAGCCCCTGGGGCGGGACCGGGGAGCTGTTTTTT. The V and J genes are TRBV14 and TRBJ2-2, with D perhaps TRBD1 or TRBD2 (5 bases each). V was clipped by 4 bases and J by 5 bases, with 11 bases between them. CDR3 length: 14 residues. Germline assignment: CDR1 SGHDN and CDR2 FVKESK. Together with reference TRBV14 and TRBJ2-2, the CDR3 gives the full variable domain: EAGVTQFPSHSVIEKGQTVTLRCDPISGHDNLYWYRRVMGKEIKFLLHFVKESKQDESGMPNNRFLAERTGGTYSTLKVQPAELEDSGVYFCASSPWGGTGELFFGEGSRLTVL.

The chain couples TRBV5-1 to TRBJ2-1, with TRBD2 matching 9 bases. CDR3 length equals 15 residues. The ends lost 2 bases at V and 5 bases at J; junction bases unmatched: 5. Germline assignment: CDR1 SGHRS and CDR2 YFSETQ. CDR3: CASSFSGRGNNEQFF. In nucleotides, the CDR3 is TGCGCCAGCAGCTTTAGCGGGAGAGGTAACAATGAGCAGTTCTTC.

This chain connects TRBV9 to TRBJ2-2; 7 nucleotides align to TRBD2. Losses at the gene ends were 3 bases for V and 0 bases for J; bases not matched to a gene: 2. CDR1 is SGDLS, CDR2 YYNGEE, per germline. The CDR3 loop spans 15 amino acids. The CDR3 reads CASSAGTTNTGELFF. The CDR3 nucleotides read TGTGCCAGCAGCGCGGGGACTACGAACACCGGGGAGCTGTTTTTT.

J is TRBJ2-7 and V is TRBV4-3; 10 nucleotides agree with TRBD2. The CDR3 is 16 amino acids. V trimming: 3 bases; J trimming: 4 bases; junction bases outside the gene matches: 9. Germline CDR1 is LGHNA and CDR2 is YSLEER. The CDR3 loop reads CASSQLASGSRYEQYF. CDR3 DNA: TGCGCCAGCAGCCAGCTGGCTAGCGGGAGTCGGTACGAGCAGTACTTC.

The chain recombines TRBV7-9 with TRBJ2-1; D unclear. Between the trimmed V and J ends, which lost 7 bases and 9 bases, there was a span of 25 bases. There are 16 residues in the CDR3. Germline loops: CDR1 SEHNR, CDR2 FQNEAQ (reference sequence). CDR3 in DNA: TGTGCCAGCAACCGGGTAAGGGATAGAAGTCCCTGTGAGCAGTTCTTC. Amino acid sequence: CASNRVRDRSPCEQFF.

This chain joins TRBV15 and TRBJ1-1, with a tentative D call TRBD1 (5 bases). Germline assignment: CDR1 LNHNV and CDR2 YYDKDF (reference sequence). CDR3 length equals 17 residues. With 0 bases removed from V and 0 bases from J, the gap between germline ends came to 14 bases. The CDR3 DNA reads as TGTGCCACCAGCAGAGAAGGTATTCGGGGCCTGAACACTGAAGCTTTCTTT. This gives the protein CATSREGIRGLNTEAFF.

The chain couples TRBV27 to TRBJ2-7, with 12 bases aligning to TRBD1. The CDR3 totals 16 residues. Germline-derived CDR1 and CDR2 are MNHEY and SMNVEV (reference sequence). V lost 6 bases and J lost 4; bases outside the gene matches: 10. The CDR3: CASSPTGTGGAYEQYF. The DNA for the CDR3 is TGTGCCAGCAGCCCCACCGGGACAGGGGGCGCTTACGAGCAGTACTTC.

The CDR3 DNA reads TGTGCCAGCCGCCAAGCAGGGGGCGTTGAAGCTTTCTTT. This encodes CASRQAGGVEAFF. The genes are TRBV27 and TRBJ1-1; 8 bases line up with TRBD1. This CDR3 spans 13 amino acids. Germline CDR1 and CDR2: MNHEY and SMNVEV (reference sequence). Unmatched junction bases numbered 9, after V lost 8 bases and J lost 7 bases.

The chain employs TRBV9 and TRBJ2-2; no reliable D call. Germline loops: CDR1 SGDLS, CDR2 YYNGEE. This CDR3 spans 16 amino acids. Trimming took 4 bases from V and 0 from J, leaving 13 bases between them. DNA for the CDR3: TGTGCCAGCAGCCCCCGGTCGGTCTCGAACACCGGGGAGCTGTTTTTT. Encoded protein: CASSPRSVSNTGELFF.

The chain combines TRBV15 with TRBJ1-2; perhaps TRBD1 as D (5 bases). V was clipped by 5 bases and J by 6 bases, with 19 bases between them. The CDR3 length is 15 residues. Germline CDR1 LNHNV, CDR2 YYDKDF (reference sequence). The CDR3, as DNA: TGTGCCACCAGCCCCCGACAGCGGTATTCGGATGGCTACACCTTC. Translated: CATSPRQRYSDGYTF.

The rearrangement joins TRBV5-1 to TRBJ2-3; the match to TRBD2 covers 9 bases. There are 16 residues in the CDR3. The V gene end was trimmed by 6 bases and the J gene end by 10 bases; junction bases not matched to a gene: 18. Germline V gene lookup returns CDR1 SGHRS and CDR2 YFSETQ. The CDR3 DNA reads as TGCGCCAGCACCCTGTCTCTGGCGGGAGGGTCTGGGGCGCAGTATTTT. Protein sequence: CASTLSLAGGSGAQYF.

This chain links TRBV27 with TRBJ1-2, with 12 bases lining up with TRBD1. Trimming at V came to 5 bases and at J to 5 bases, leaving 12 bases not matched to a gene. The CDR3 contains 17 residues. The germline CDR1 and CDR2 sequences are MNHEY and SMNVEV (reference sequence). The CDR3 loop reads CASSPPRGTGGGYGYTF. CDR3 coding DNA: TGTGCCAGCAGTCCCCCCCGAGGGACAGGGGGCGGGTATGGCTACACCTTC.

This chain joins TRBV18 and TRBJ1-1; possibly TRBD1 for D (6 bases). In germline, CDR1 is KGHSH, CDR2 LQKENI. The V and J ends lost 3 bases and 0 bases respectively, with 14 bases between them. The CDR3 covers 16 residues. The CDR3 bases are TGTGCCAGCTCACCCGGCGGGGGCGCGGTGAACACTGAAGCTTTCTTT. This sequence encodes CASSPGGGAVNTEAFF.

The gene calls are TRBV28 and TRBJ2-3, with 8 bases identical to TRBD2. V dropped 3 bases and J dropped 2; count of bases not matched to a gene: 10. CDR3 size: 17 residues. Looked up from germline, CDR1 is MDHEN and CDR2 is SYDVKM. CDR3 nucleotide sequence: TGTGCCAGCAGTTTGCCCGGAGGGCGGGAGGACACAGATACGCAGTATTTT. Translating it yields CASSLPGGREDTDTQYF.

The rearrangement joins TRBV4-1 to TRBJ1-3, with D tentatively TRBD1 (6 bases). Germline V CDR1 and CDR2: MGHRA, YSYEKL. The V gene lost 5 bases and the J gene lost 2 bases, with 16 bases spanning the gap. This CDR3 contains 16 residues. The CDR3 protein is CASSSTVWGPGNTIYF. In DNA form, the CDR3 reads TGCGCCAGCAGCTCTACTGTTTGGGGGCCTGGAAACACCATATATTTT.

V gene TRBV4-2 combines with J gene TRBJ2-7; the match to TRBD1 covers 9 bases. Losses at the gene ends were 2 bases for V and 5 bases for J; bases not matched to a gene: 10. CDR1 and CDR2 (germline): LGHNA, YNFKEQ. The CDR3 spans 16 residues. This CDR3 reads CASSQTDRGTGNEQYF. CDR3 bases: TGTGCCAGCAGCCAAACGGACAGGGGAACTGGCAACGAGCAGTACTTC.

The chain couples TRBV6-1 to TRBJ1-2, with 8 bases that match TRBD1. The CDR3 sequence is 15 residues long. The ends lost 2 bases at V and 6 bases at J; junction bases unmatched: 8. The germline gives CDR1 MNHNS, CDR2 SASEGT. The CDR3 here is CASSERRTGTDGYTF. For the CDR3, the DNA is TGTGCCAGCAGTGAACGACGGACAGGGACCGATGGCTACACCTTC.

This rearrangement joins TRBV28 to TRBJ2-1; the D is unclear. V lost 0 bases and J lost 7, with 4 bases in between. The CDR3 spans 12 residues. The germline V gene has CDR1 MDHEN and CDR2 SYDVKM. In DNA form, the CDR3 reads TGTGCCAGCAGTTTATGGAGTAATGAGCAGTTCTTC. Translated, it gives CASSLWSNEQFF.

The chain couples TRBV6-1 to TRBJ1-2; 11 bases fit TRBD1. After removal of 1 base from V and 8 bases from J, the junction contained 9 bases not matched to a gene. The CDR3 consists of 16 residues. The germline gives CDR1 MNHNS, CDR2 SASEGT. CDR3 amino acids: CASSEGTGGGYAGYTF. The CDR3, as DNA: TGTGCCAGCAGTGAAGGGACAGGGGGCGGGTACGCGGGCTACACCTTC.

The chain is built from TRBV28 and TRBJ2-5; 9 nucleotides agree with TRBD1. Per germline, CDR1 MDHEN and CDR2 SYDVKM. V was clipped by 1 base and J by 4 bases; unmatched bases: 7. The CDR3 totals 16 residues. CDR3 DNA: TGTGCCAGCAGTTTATCGCCGGGACAGGGACCAGAGACCCAGTACTTC. Its translation is CASSLSPGQGPETQYF. The full variable domain, in which reference TRBV28 and TRBJ2-5 provide the parts outside the CDR3, is DVKVTQSSRYLVKRTGEKVFLECVQDMDHENMFWYRQDPGLGLRLIYFSYDVKMKEKGDIPEGYSVSREKKERFSLILESASTNQTSMYLCASSLSPGQGPETQYFGPGTRLLVL.

V gene TRBV4-2 combines with J gene TRBJ2-5; 11 nucleotides align to TRBD2. The CDR3 covers 16 residues. Germline V gene sequence: CDR1 LGHNA, CDR2 YNFKEQ. The V gene end was trimmed by 2 bases and the J gene end by 4 bases; junction bases not matched to a gene: 6. The CDR3 DNA reads as TGTGCCAGCAGCCAATCAGCTCTAGCGGGAGGAGAGACCCAGTACTTC. Encoded protein: CASSQSALAGGETQYF.

The rearrangement uses TRBV19 and TRBJ2-7; 11 bases are shared with TRBD2. With V trimmed by 3 bases and J by 5 bases, 9 bases remained unmatched. The CDR3 has 16 amino acids. Germline CDR1 reads LNHDA; CDR2 reads SQIVND (reference sequence). This CDR3 is CASSIRTSGRANEQYF. The CDR3 DNA follows: TGTGCCAGTAGTATCCGGACTAGCGGGCGGGCCAACGAGCAGTACTTC.

The genes are TRBV7-9 and TRBJ2-2; 10 bases line up with TRBD2. CDR3 length: 17 residues. The germline gives CDR1 SEHNR, CDR2 FQNEAQ (reference sequence). V lost 1 base to trimming and J lost 8 bases; unmatched junction nucleotides: 10. This CDR3 is CASSLGWLAGEAGELFF. For the CDR3, the DNA is TGTGCCAGCAGCTTAGGTTGGCTAGCGGGAGAGGCAGGGGAGCTGTTTTTT.

The chain links TRBV19 to TRBJ1-2; D remains unclear. V was shortened by 0 bases and J by 0 bases, with 8 bases between the two germline ends. The CDR3 has 15 residues. CDR1 LNHDA and CDR2 SQIVND come from the germline V gene (reference sequence). The CDR3 coding sequence is TGTGCCAGTAGTATAGATGACGGAGCTAACTATGGCTACACCTTC. This sequence encodes CASSIDDGANYGYTF.